The subject of this entry is one TCR beta chain. The sample is drawn from a study of regulatory T cells in long-lasting Graves disease. Regarding time point: newly diagnosed GD, antithyroid drugs for less than 3 months. The TCR library used RNA extracted from PBMCs. Roughly 8.6 milliliters of peripheral blood were drawn into EDTA tubes. Combining iRepertoire HTBI primers with Arm-PCR of CDR3 regions, the authors built TCR beta libraries. MiXCR, applied by TCRdb to the multiplex PCR reads, yields one record per CDR3 protein. The table includes around 500,000 distinct CDR3 sequences, approximately 15% detected once. CDR1 is SGHRS and CDR2 is YFSETQ in the germline V gene. The CDR3 consists of 14 residues. With V trimmed by 1 base and J by 1 base, 1 base remained unmatched. The same data also went into a second study, on T cells in Graves' hyperthyroidism and ophthalmopathy. As that study records: The study used the HTBI primer set for a first-round RT-PCR of the TCR CDR3.

Sequencing used peripheral blood mononuclear cells (PBMCs), obtained at new diagnosis, from a patient treated with antithyroid drugs. The chain recombines TRBV5-1 with TRBJ2-7, with 8 bases aligning to TRBD2. This receptor was taken from a man aged 30-40 years with Graves disease. Written as DNA, the CDR3 is TGCGCCAGCAGCTTGCCTAGCGGGTCCTACGAGCAGTACTTC. Translation gives CASSLPSGSYEQYF.